One T cell receptor beta chain is described in this entry. These data belong to a study of cytomegalovirus exposure and HLA in healthy donors. TCRdb's copy holds only in-frame clones and misses some; the assay was immunoSEQ multiplex PCR. This sample has some 170,000 clones, with roughly 86% found just once. Germline V gene data show CDR1 as LNHDA and CDR2 as SQIVND (reference sequence). V was cut by 2 bases and J by 6 bases, with 11 bases left in between. This CDR3 spans 14 amino acids. The rearrangement links TRBV19 to TRBJ2-1; a possible D gene is TRBD1 (6 bases). This clonotype was obtained from a young man in good health and CMV-seropositive. Material for sequencing was PBMCs. The CDR3 nucleotides are TGTGCCAGTAGTATAAACAGGGTGGGCAATGAGCAGTTCTTC. Its translation is CASSINRVGNEQFF.